This record concerns one TCR beta chain sequence. The naive CD8 population came from CD45RO-negative cells selected for CCR7, without terminally differentiated effector memory CD45RA+ cells. These data originate in a study of shared clonotypes between healthy human individuals. Produced via immunoSEQ multiplex PCR; TCRdb's table is partial and in-frame only. Among roughly 550,000 clones listed, roughly 96% were seen once. The source of this sequence is a woman aged 25 to 39 in good health. The sequenced sample was naive CD8+ T cells sorted from blood.

The DNA of the CDR3 is TGCGCCAGCAGCCAACATCTAGCGGGAGCCTACGAGCAGTACTTC. This encodes CASSQHLAGAYEQYF. V gene TRBV4-1 combines with J gene TRBJ2-7, with 10 bases that match TRBD2. CDR1 and CDR2 from the germline V gene are MGHRA and YSYEKL. CDR3 length: 15 amino acids. V shed 2 bases and J 2 bases; nucleotides not matched to a gene: 3.